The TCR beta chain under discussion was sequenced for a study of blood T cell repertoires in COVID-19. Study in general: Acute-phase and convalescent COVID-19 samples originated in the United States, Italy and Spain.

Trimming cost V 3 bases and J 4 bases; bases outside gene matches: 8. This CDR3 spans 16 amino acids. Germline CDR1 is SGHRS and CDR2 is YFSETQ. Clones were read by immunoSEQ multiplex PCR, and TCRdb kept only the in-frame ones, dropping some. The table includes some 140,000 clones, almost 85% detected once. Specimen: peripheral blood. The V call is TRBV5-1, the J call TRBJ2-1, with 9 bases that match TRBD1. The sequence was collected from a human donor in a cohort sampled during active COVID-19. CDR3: CASSSPGTGRYNEQFF. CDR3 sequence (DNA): TGCGCCAGCAGCTCGCCCGGGACAGGGAGGTACAATGAGCAGTTCTTC.